A single sample is the source of the 26 T cell receptor beta chains below, sequenced in a study of chemoradiotherapy in HPV16-positive cancers. Some clones are missing from TCRdb's copy, which holds only in-frame ones; the method was immunoSEQ multiplex PCR. The table includes about 53,000 clones, roughly nine tenths detected once. The sequencing here drew on blood, taken from a patient who underwent chemoradiotherapy. These receptors were obtained from a human donor with HPV-associated anogenital cancer.

As DNA, the CDR3 is TGTGCCAGCAGTTCAGGGCTGTACGAGCAGTACTTC. This encodes CASSSGLYEQYF. This chain uses TRBV6-5 with TRBJ2-7; possibly TRBD1 for D (5 bases). In germline, CDR1 is MNHEY, CDR2 SVGAGI. V was cut by 4 bases and J by 4 bases, with 8 bases left in between. The CDR3 totals 12 residues.

This chain joins TRBV7-2 and TRBJ1-5; D is possibly TRBD1 (6 bases). The CDR3 has 16 amino acids. The V end lost 5 bases, the J end lost 1 base, and 15 bases lay between the germline ends. Germline CDR1 reads SGHTA; CDR2 reads FQGNSA. The CDR3 reads CASSPDGRGSNQPQHF. The DNA of the CDR3 is TGTGCCAGCAGCCCGGATGGCAGGGGAAGCAATCAGCCCCAGCATTTT. Variable domain in full (rest from reference TRBV7-2 and TRBJ1-5): GAGVSQSPSNKVTEKGKDVELRCDPISGHTALYWYRQSLGQGLEFLIYFQGNSAPDKSGLPSDRFSAERTGGSVSTLTIQRTQQEDSAVYLCASSPDGRGSNQPQHFGDGTRLSIL.

J is TRBJ2-2 and V is TRBV7-2, with D possibly matching TRBD2 (5 bases). V was pared by 1 base and J by 2 bases, with 8 bases between. The CDR3 has 15 residues. Germline CDR1 and CDR2: SGHTA and FQGNSA. The CDR3 loop is CASSLVGLNTGELFF. CDR3 DNA sequence: TGTGCCAGCAGCTTAGTAGGACTTAACACCGGGGAGCTGTTTTTT.

This chain links TRBV25-1 with TRBJ1-2, with D unresolved. Trimming left V 1 base short and J 5 bases short, with 5 bases between. This CDR3 contains 12 residues. Germline CDR1 reads MGHDK; CDR2 reads SYGVNS. This chain's CDR3 is CASSESDYGYTF. The DNA of the CDR3 is TGTGCCAGCAGTGAATCTGATTATGGCTACACCTTC.

The rearrangement links TRBV18 to TRBJ2-1, with D hard to call. The length of the CDR3 is 12 residues. The germline V gene encodes CDR1 KGHSH and CDR2 LQKENI. V was trimmed by 6 bases and J by 9 bases, leaving 12 bases between them. This chain's CDR3 is CASSVGSAEQFF. The CDR3 DNA follows: TGTGCCAGCTCTGTCGGCTCGGCTGAGCAGTTCTTC. The full variable domain, its missing parts supplied by reference TRBV18 and TRBJ2-1, is NAGVMQNPRHLVRRRGQEARLRCSPMKGHSHVYWYRQLPEEGLKFMVYLQKENIIDESGMPKERFSAEFPKEGPSILRIQQVVRGDSAAYFCASSVGSAEQFFGPGTRLTVL.

With regard to this clone: The sample has other DNA sequences that encode this CDR3 too. The chain has TRBV7-8 and TRBJ2-5; D uncertain. V lost 2 bases and J lost 1, with 2 bases in between. Per germline, CDR1 SGHVS and CDR2 FQNEAQ. The CDR3 extends over 12 amino acids. As DNA, the CDR3 is TGTGCCAGCAGCTTACTCCAAGAGACCCAGTACTTC. This codes for CASSLLQETQYF.

The chain has TRBV5-1 and TRBJ2-1; the match to TRBD2 covers 9 bases. J lost 9 bases, V lost 0 bases, and 7 bases had no gene match. The V gene's germline CDR1 is SGHRS and CDR2 YFSETQ. The CDR3 loop spans 15 amino acids. The CDR3 reads CASSLASAGGTEQFF. Written as DNA, the CDR3 is TGCGCCAGCAGCTTGGCCTCAGCGGGAGGCACTGAGCAGTTCTTC. The full variable domain, its missing parts supplied by reference TRBV5-1 and TRBJ2-1, is KAGVTQTPRYLIKTRGQQVTLSCSPISGHRSVSWYQQTPGQGLQFLFEYFSETQRNKGNFPGRFSGRQFSNSRSEMNVSTLELGDSALYLCASSLASAGGTEQFFGPGTRLTVL.

This clone was observed a single time. The chain joins TRBV6-4 to TRBJ2-7; D gene unclear. Trimming stripped 2 bases from V and 0 bases from J, with 8 bases between. Germline-derived CDR1 and CDR2 are MRHNA and SNTAGT. The length of the CDR3 is 14 residues. The CDR3: CASSDRQDSYEQYF. The CDR3 DNA reads TGTGCCAGCAGTGACCGGCAGGACTCCTACGAGCAGTACTTC.

This chain links TRBV5-5 with TRBJ1-3; the D gene is possibly TRBD1 (5 bases). V was trimmed by 4 bases and J by 0 bases, leaving 11 bases between them. The CDR3 runs to 15 residues. Germline assignment: CDR1 SGHKS and CDR2 YYEKEE (reference sequence). CDR3 coding DNA: TGTGCCAGCAGCCCCAGGGCCCCCTCTGGAAACACCATATATTTT. This encodes CASSPRAPSGNTIYF.

This rearrangement joins TRBV19 to TRBJ2-1; the D gene is possibly TRBD2 (6 bases). The CDR3 is 15 amino acids. CDR1 and CDR2 from the germline V gene are LNHDA and SQIVND (reference sequence). Trimming stripped 3 bases from V and 1 base from J, with 10 bases between. The CDR3 region has the DNA TGTGCCAGTAGTATCCCCGGGACTTCCTACAATGAGCAGTTCTTC. As protein: CASSIPGTSYNEQFF.

The chain joins TRBV9 to TRBJ2-5, with 14 positions matching TRBD2. Trimming cost V 4 bases and J 3 bases; bases outside gene matches: 11. Germline values: CDR1 SGDLS, CDR2 YYNGEE. The CDR3 contains 18 residues. CDR3 residues: CASSSAGPGLAGEETQYF. CDR3 coding DNA: TGTGCCAGCAGCTCAGCCGGACCGGGACTAGCGGGAGAAGAGACCCAGTACTTC.

The J gene is TRBJ2-7, the V gene TRBV15; no firm D call. CDR3 length: 14 residues. Germline V gives CDR1 LNHNV, CDR2 YYDKDF (reference sequence). The V end lost 1 base, the J end lost 3 bases, and 10 bases lay between the germline ends. CDR3 protein: CATSRAGLYYEQYF. The CDR3 nucleotides are TGTGCCACCAGCAGAGCAGGCCTGTACTACGAGCAGTACTTC.

This clone occurred once. The gene calls are TRBV4-2 and TRBJ1-1; D perhaps matches TRBD1 (5 bases). Germline lookup yields CDR1 LGHNA and CDR2 YNFKEQ. The CDR3 totals 17 residues. Trimming removed 0 bases from V and 5 bases from J, with 19 bases in between. CDR3 residues: CASSQELRGAGKTEAFF. The CDR3 DNA is TGTGCCAGCAGCCAAGAACTTCGCGGGGCAGGGAAGACTGAAGCTTTCTTT.

The chain has TRBV10-2 and TRBJ1-6; D not resolved. From germline, CDR1 is WSHSY and CDR2 SAAADI. The CDR3 consists of 16 residues. Trimming shortened V by 2 bases and J by 0 bases, and 8 bases separated the two germline ends. The CDR3 DNA follows: TGCGCCAGCAGTGAGGGGGATGTCTCCTATAATTCACCCCTCCACTTT. It specifies CASSEGDVSYNSPLHF.

V is TRBV4-3 and J is TRBJ1-6; possible D gene TRBD1, 5 bases. Germline V lookup: CDR1 LGHNA, CDR2 YSLEER. Deletions cut 0 bases from V and 10 bases from J, with 19 bases between. CDR3 length equals 17 residues. The CDR3 DNA is TGCGCCAGCAGCCAAGAGCCCACTCAGGGTGGAAGATCACCCCTCCACTTT. It encodes CASSQEPTQGGRSPLHF.

The chain combines TRBV7-3 with TRBJ2-3; 10 bases line up with TRBD2. With 5 bases clipped from V and 0 bases from J, the junction kept 5 bases outside the gene matches. Germline V lookup: CDR1 SGHTA, CDR2 FQGTGA. CDR3 length equals 16 residues. As DNA, the CDR3 is TGTGCCAGCAGCCCAACTAGCGGGGCTAGCACAGATACGCAGTATTTT. As protein: CASSPTSGASTDTQYF.

The chain is built from TRBV27 and TRBJ2-1; 13 positions agree with TRBD2. J lost 6 bases, V lost 5 bases, and 4 bases had no gene match. Per the germline V gene, CDR1 is MNHEY and CDR2 is SMNVEV (reference sequence). The CDR3 contains 15 residues. CDR3 nucleotide sequence: TGTGCCAGCAGTCTTGGACTAGCGGGGGTCAATGAGCAGTTCTTC. Residues: CASSLGLAGVNEQFF.

CDR3 residues: CASTLTDRPRFGNTIYF. CDR3 bases: TGTGCCAGCACCCTAACTGACAGGCCGAGGTTCGGGAACACCATATATTTT. The chain links TRBV28 to TRBJ1-3; perhaps TRBD1 as D (6 bases). V lost 7 bases and J lost 7, with 26 bases in between. This CDR3 spans 17 amino acids. Per germline, CDR1 MDHEN and CDR2 SYDVKM.

This chain connects TRBV10-3 to TRBJ1-2, with D uncertain. Trimming stripped 3 bases from V and 4 bases from J, with 6 bases between. Per the germline V gene, CDR1 is ENHRY and CDR2 is SYGVKD. This CDR3 has 12 residues. The CDR3 DNA sequence: TGTGCCATCAGTGACCCTTCCTATGGCTACACCTTC. Amino acids: CAISDPSYGYTF.

This clone was seen just once. The chain employs TRBV9 and TRBJ2-3, with TRBD2 matching 9 bases. Trimming at V came to 2 bases and at J to 2 bases, leaving 9 bases not matched to a gene. The germline gives CDR1 SGDLS, CDR2 YYNGEE. The CDR3 sequence is 17 residues long. The CDR3 coding sequence is TGTGCCAGCAGCGTCGCGGGAGGGCCCGGTAACACAGATACGCAGTATTTT. It yields the protein CASSVAGGPGNTDTQYF. Full variable domain (missing parts from reference TRBV9 and TRBJ2-3): DSGVTQTPKHLITATGQRVTLRCSPRSGDLSVYWYQQSLDQGLQFLIQYYNGEERAKGNILERFSAQQFPDLHSELNLSSLELGDSALYFCASSVAGGPGNTDTQYFGPGTRLTVL.

The rearrangement uses TRBV10-2 and TRBJ1-5; 9 bases align to TRBD1. The CDR3 has 15 residues. V was clipped by 8 bases and J by 7 bases; unmatched bases: 12. Per the germline V gene, CDR1 is WSHSY and CDR2 is SAAADI. CDR3 nucleotides: TGCGCCAGCTCGGACCTCGACAGGGGGAGGCAGCCCCAGCATTTT. Amino acid sequence: CASSDLDRGRQPQHF.

This clone was seen only once. This rearrangement joins TRBV5-1 to TRBJ2-1; 9 bases are a match to TRBD2. V shed 4 bases, J shed 5 bases, and the junction held 10 bases outside the gene matches. The CDR3 totals 16 residues. Germline V gene data show CDR1 as SGHRS and CDR2 as YFSETQ. The chain's CDR3 is CASSPEVREGNNEQFF. The DNA of the CDR3 is TGCGCCAGCAGCCCGGAGGTGCGGGAGGGGAACAATGAGCAGTTCTTC.

V usage is TRBV4-2 and J usage is TRBJ1-2; 9 positions agree with TRBD1. CDR3 length: 20 amino acids. The junction had 19 bases not matched to a gene; V was cut back by 0 bases and J by 5 bases. Germline CDR1 is LGHNA and CDR2 is YNFKEQ. CDR3 sequence: CASSQDPDGTGSRKGYGYTF. In nucleotides, the CDR3 is TGTGCCAGCAGCCAAGACCCGGATGGGACAGGGAGCCGTAAGGGTTATGGCTACACCTTC.

The V and J genes are TRBV18 and TRBJ2-1; 14 positions match TRBD2. Germline V lookup: CDR1 KGHSH, CDR2 LQKENI. The CDR3 covers 16 residues. Trimming removed 5 bases from V and 6 bases from J; junction bases left unmatched: 6. CDR3 residues: CASSLTSGRGVNEQFF. The DNA of the CDR3 is TGTGCCAGCTCATTGACTAGCGGGAGGGGGGTCAATGAGCAGTTCTTC.

The genes are TRBV19 and TRBJ2-5; the match to TRBD1 covers 7 bases. CDR1 and CDR2 from the germline V gene are LNHDA and SQIVND (reference sequence). The CDR3 extends over 14 amino acids. Trimming at V came to 10 bases and at J to 5 bases, leaving 13 bases not matched to a gene. DNA of the CDR3: TGTGCCACCTCGACAGGGACCCCCCCGGAGACCCAGTACTTC. Translation: CATSTGTPPETQYF.

The chain is built from TRBV19 and TRBJ2-5, with 7 bases matching TRBD2. The V and J ends lost 9 bases and 5 bases, in that order; junction bases with no gene match: 6. The CDR3 length is 12 residues. Germline loops: CDR1 LNHDA, CDR2 SQIVND (reference sequence). CDR3 in DNA: TGTGCCAGCACGGGACTATCGGAGACCCAGTACTTC. This codes for CASTGLSETQYF. Filled out from reference TRBV19 and TRBJ2-5, the complete variable domain reads DGGITQSPKYLFRKEGQNVTLSCEQNLNHDAMYWYRQDPGQGLRLIYYSQIVNDFQKGDIAEGYSVSREKKESFPLTVTSAQKNPTAFYLCASTGLSETQYFGPGTRLLVL.